The rows below give T cell receptor beta chains drawn from one sample of a study of T cell responses to AZD1222 COVID-19 vaccine. Repertoires were generated with immunoSEQ multiplex PCR, while TCRdb's copy carries only in-frame clones and drops some. The sample shows some 52,000 clones, approximately 88% of them seen only once. Source: peripheral blood, taken 28 days after the second AZD1222 dose. All receptors derive from an adult who received the AZD1222 COVID-19 vaccine. Both conserved end residues are trimmed from each CDR3. The order of the fields is V gene, J gene, D gene, CDR3 protein. D genes are given only for firm matches.

TRBV6-5,TRBJ2-3,TRBD2,ASSPLAGGTDTQY
TRBV24-1,TRBJ2-1,TRBD2,ATSGGTSGRNEQF
TRBV25-1,TRBJ2-5,NA,ASRGQGWETQY
TRBV7-6,TRBJ2-5,NA,ASSLVSSTGETQY
TRBV5-1,TRBJ1-1,NA,ASSLEGVTEAF
TRBV5-4,TRBJ2-2,TRBD1,ASSLGGRGSNTGELF
TRBV7-2,TRBJ2-3,TRBD1,ASSPRQGPTDTQY
TRBV30,TRBJ1-6,NA,AWTLAGDSPLH
TRBV24-1,TRBJ1-1,TRBD1,ATRGQGANTEAF
TRBV6-5,TRBJ2-7,TRBD1,ASRGGQGAREQY
TRBV27,TRBJ1-2,TRBD1,ASRGTGRNGYT
TRBV13,TRBJ2-3,NA,ASSYRTPSTDTQY
TRBV7-9,TRBJ2-7,NA,ASSTGRLYEQY
TRBV6-5,TRBJ1-5,NA,ASRGDSNQPQH
TRBV5-1,TRBJ1-4,TRBD1,ASKEGAGYEKLF
TRBV7-2,TRBJ1-2,NA,ASSPGGRLGYGYT
TRBV5-1,TRBJ2-3,TRBD2,ASSIGTSVDTQY
TRBV21-1,TRBJ2-7,NA,ASSKGLSPLEQY
TRBV6-5,TRBJ2-3,NA,ASSLARGTDTQY
TRBV7-9,TRBJ1-4,NA,ASSYYRPTNEKLF
TRBV5-1,TRBJ2-3,NA,ASSLGSGFFDTQY
TRBV19,TRBJ2-3,NA,ASSEGGDTQY
TRBV28,TRBJ1-5,NA,ASGGQVHQPQH
TRBV9,TRBJ2-2,NA,ASSGPGQGTGELF
TRBV18,TRBJ2-7,NA,ASSPQNPSYGEQY
TRBV28,TRBJ2-2,TRBD2,ASRAGLAGNTGELF
TRBV5-1,TRBJ2-2,NA,ASSSDSIAPRLF
TRBV5-1,TRBJ1-4,TRBD1,ASSLGDRGPTNEKLF
TRBV6-5,TRBJ2-1,TRBD2,ASRLAGGRNEQF
TRBV11-2,TRBJ2-1,TRBD2,ASSSPGTSGEEEQF
TRBV7-2,TRBJ2-1,NA,ASSLDRRTLSYNEQF
TRBV6-5,TRBJ2-3,TRBD1,ASSQLQGADTQY
TRBV3-1/TRBV3-2,TRBJ2-1,TRBD1,ASSQVAGGNEQF
TRBV19,TRBJ1-1,NA,ASSIPGGGNTEAF
TRBV29-1,TRBJ1-3,TRBD1,SVEDRAGNTIY
TRBV4-2,TRBJ2-5,NA,ASSQEDGASGTQY
TRBV7-8,TRBJ1-2,TRBD1,ASSSLDRGNYGYT
TRBV7-8,TRBJ2-7,NA,ASSLAGTYEQY
TRBV6-1,TRBJ1-6,NA,ASSEASRDSPLH
TRBV2,TRBJ2-1,NA,ASSEAGGFYNEQF
TRBV27,TRBJ1-1,NA,ASSFGGRNTEAF
TRBV29-1,TRBJ2-1,NA,SVPGLQRGYYNEQF
TRBV30,TRBJ2-5,TRBD1,AWSVGAGTGKETQY
TRBV7-3,TRBJ2-2,NA,ASSLFGLAAGTGELF
TRBV2,TRBJ1-1,NA,ASKGDHMNTEAF
TRBV9,TRBJ2-7,TRBD2,ASSVAVGTSQNEQY
TRBV11-3,TRBJ2-1,TRBD1,ASSLYGTGENEQF
TRBV7-9,TRBJ2-5,NA,ASSLGGVETQY